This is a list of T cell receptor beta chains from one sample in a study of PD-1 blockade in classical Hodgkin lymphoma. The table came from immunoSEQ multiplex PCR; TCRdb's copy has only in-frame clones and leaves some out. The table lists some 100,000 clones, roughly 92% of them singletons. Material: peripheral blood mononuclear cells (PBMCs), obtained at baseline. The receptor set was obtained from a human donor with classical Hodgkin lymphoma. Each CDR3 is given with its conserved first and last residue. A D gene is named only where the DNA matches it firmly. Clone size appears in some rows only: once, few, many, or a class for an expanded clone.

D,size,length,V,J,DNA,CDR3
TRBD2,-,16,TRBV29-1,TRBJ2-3,TGCAGCGTTCAAGGGCTAGCGGGAGGGTTATCGGATACGCAGTATTTT,CSVQGLAGGLSDTQYF
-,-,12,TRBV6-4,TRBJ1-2,TGTGCCAGCCAGGGGACTAACTATGGCTACACCTTC,CASQGTNYGYTF
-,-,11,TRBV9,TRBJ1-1,TGTGCCAGCGGAGGTATTACTGAAGCTTTCTTT,CASGGITEAFF
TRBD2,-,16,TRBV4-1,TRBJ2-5,TGCGCCAGCAGCTTCAGAACTAGCGGGTACCAAGAGACCCAGTACTTC,CASSFRTSGYQETQYF
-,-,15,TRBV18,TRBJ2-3,TGTGCCAGCTCACCAGAGCTAGCAGTCACAGATACGCAGTATTTT,CASSPELAVTDTQYF
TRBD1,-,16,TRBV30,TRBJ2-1,TGTGCCTGGAGTGTACTCGGGACAGCCTACTACAATGAGCAGTTCTTC,CAWSVLGTAYYNEQFF
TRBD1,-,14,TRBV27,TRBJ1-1,TGTGCCAGCAGTCTTAATTCAGGGGGCACTGAAGCTTTCTTT,CASSLNSGGTEAFF
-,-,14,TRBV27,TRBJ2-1,TGTGCCAGCAGTGTGGCAGGGTTTACGAATGAGCAGTTCTTC,CASSVAGFTNEQFF
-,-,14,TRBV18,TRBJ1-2,TGTGCCAGCTCACCACAGGGGGTGCCCTATGGCTACACCTTC,CASSPQGVPYGYTF
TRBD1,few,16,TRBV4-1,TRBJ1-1,TGCGCCAGCAGCCGACGGGACAGGGGGTTCGACACTGAAGCTTTCTTT,CASSRRDRGFDTEAFF
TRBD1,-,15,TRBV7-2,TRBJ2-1,TGTGCCAGCAGCTCGGGACAGGGATCAACGTACGAGCAGTTCTTC,CASSSGQGSTYEQFF
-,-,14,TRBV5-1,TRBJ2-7,TGCGCCAGCAGCTTGGGTGGACAGAGCTACGAGCAGTACTTC,CASSLGGQSYEQYF
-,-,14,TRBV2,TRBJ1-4,TGTGCCAGCAAGCAGGAGATGTATAATGAAAAACTGTTTTTT,CASKQEMYNEKLFF
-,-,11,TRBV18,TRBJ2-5,TGTGCCAGCTCACCACAAGAGACCCAGTACTTC,CASSPQETQYF
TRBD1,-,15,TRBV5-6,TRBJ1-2,TGTGCCAGCAGCTCAGGGACAGGGGATAACTATGGCTACACCTTC,CASSSGTGDNYGYTF
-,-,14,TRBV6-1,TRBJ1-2,TGTGCCAGCAACCTAGGCAGGAGTCGCTATGGCTACACCTTC,CASNLGRSRYGYTF
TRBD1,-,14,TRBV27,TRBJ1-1,TGTGCCAGCAGTTTGGGACAGTCGAACACTGAAGCTTTCTTT,CASSLGQSNTEAFF
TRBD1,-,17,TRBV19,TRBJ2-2,TGTGCCAGTAGTATGACACAGGGACAGGCAAACACCGGGGAGCTGTTTTTT,CASSMTQGQANTGELFF
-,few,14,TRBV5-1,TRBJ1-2,TGCGCCAGCAGCTCCAGGGGAGTTAACTATGGCTACACCTTC,CASSSRGVNYGYTF
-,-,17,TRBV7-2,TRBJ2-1,TGTGCCAGCAGCCCTTGGGGGCGGGTAAGCTCCTACAATGAGCAGTTCTTC,CASSPWGRVSSYNEQFF